This TCR beta chain appears in the sequencing data of a study of beta chain features in type 1 diabetes. Whole-study context: Patients shared similar age, gender and cell yields with healthy donors. Investigators examined some 110,000,000 sorted cells across all samples.

J gave up 9 bases and V 8 bases, and 6 bases lay outside the gene matches. The CDR3 covers 14 residues. Germline-derived CDR1 and CDR2 are MDHEN and SYDVKM. Investigators reverse transcribed all isolated RNA, so they sequenced expressed TCRB transcripts. Naive, central memory and regulatory T cell samples averaged approximately 3.6 million immunoSEQ reads each. TCRdb's copy holds only in-frame clones and misses some; the assay was immunoSEQ multiplex PCR. This sample yields 900,000 or so clones, of which about a sixth are seen a single time; 0.02% to 0.03% belongs to the top ten. Purities in excess of 95% were seen in all sorted populations.

The receptor comes from a woman between 18 and 29 years old in good health. The chain couples TRBV28 to TRBJ2-1; TRBD2 matches at 14 bases. The sequencing sample was made of naive CD4+ T cells from blood. The CDR3 region is CASSGTSGSGEQFF. DNA for the CDR3: TGTGCCAGCTCCGGGACTAGCGGGAGTGGTGAGCAGTTCTTC.